This T cell receptor (beta chain) was retrieved from a study of blood T cell repertoires in COVID-19 (dated by TCRdb to about 2020). Regarding the complete study: Samples from collaborators originated in the United States, Italy and Spain and spanned both the acute and convalescent phases of COVID-19. The dataset comprised deeply sampled blood TCRbeta repertoires from subjects exposed to, actively infected with, or recovered from COVID-19. The prospective study material was composed of cDNA or gDNA derived from T cells, B-cell-depleted T cells, or PBMCs. A freely available public database, intended as a resource for researchers studying the immune response to SARS-CoV-2, is where the repertoires were released. The samples were drawn from two sources: the first 160 participants of the ongoing ImmuneRACE study, and 950 to 1,500 subjects contributed by 6 global collaborators. Sample metadata almost always included a de-identified subject ID, COVID-19 status, age in years and sex. HLA class I and class II types, where available, came from metadata supplied by the sample provider rather than from assay-based typing. The research as a whole found: How much clinical and demographic metadata was included differed by source and by participant, and the metadata was provided uncurated.

TCRbeta CDR3 regions were amplified from genomic DNA using the immunoSEQ Assay, a bias-controlled multiplex PCR. In the original analysis: The number of nucleated cells in each sample was estimated by amplification of reference gene primers within the assay. To quantify the absolute abundance of each unique TCRbeta CDR3 rearrangement, sequence reads were collapsed and filtered. For each sample, productive Simpson clonality was calculated by taking the square root of Simpson's diversity index across productive rearrangements. In TCRdb, the immuneACCESS table is reduced to in-frame sequences with V and J assigned. These tables do not hold every clone; where another copy was compared, an unresolved V gene accounts for under half, and the others remain unexplained. V, J and clone size are taken as reported in that table, and D and trimming were inferred from the DNA itself. In this sample the table shows roughly 88,000 clones, roughly 70% of which occur a single time. The biggest ten clones account for approximately 23% of the sample.

Only one count was recorded for this clone. What this receptor recognizes is not known. Per-nucleotide qualities are absent, and no much larger clonotype sits a single base away. Whole blood was collected in K2EDTA tubes by collaborating institutions according to the institutions' own protocols. Collaborator samples were shipped for TCRbeta analysis as frozen whole blood, isolated PBMCs, or DNA extracted from either sample type. The TCR comes from a woman aged 60-75 years in a cohort sampled during active or convalescent COVID-19. The specimen sequenced was peripheral blood.

The CDR3 region has the sequence CASSHREHQPQHF. Read as DNA, the sequence is TGTGCCAGCAGCCACCGGGAGCATCAGCCCCAGCATTTT. The chain uses TRBV3-1 (or the pseudogene TRBV3-2) and TRBJ1-5, with no reliable assignment of the D segment. Looking up the germline V gene (reference sequence) yields CDR1 LGHDT and CDR2 YNNKEL. CDR3 length: 13 amino acids, cysteine to phenylalanine. The read is trimmed to its CDR3 DNA, 39 bases read in frame from base 1. V was cut back by 3 bases and J by 5 bases, leaving a gap of 8 bases between them.